This is a list of T cell receptor beta chains from one sample in a study of control samples from healthy donors and cancer patients. Method: immunoSEQ multiplex PCR; TCRdb's copy keeps in-frame clones and lacks some. There are around 180,000 clones in the sample; approximately 91% occur only once, and approximately 2% lies in the top ten. The specimen was blood. The receptors stem from a woman aged 40 to 50 in good health. The CDR3 runs from the conserved cysteine through the conserved F or W. Fields, in order: V gene, J gene, D gene, clone size, CDR3 protein, CDR3 DNA. A D gene is named only where the DNA matches it firmly. Size values are once, few and many counts, or a class for expanded clones, and some rows have none.

TRBV6-1,TRBJ1-1,-,-,CASSDGSMNTEAFF,TGTGCCAGCAGTGACGGATCCATGAACACTGAAGCTTTCTTT
TRBV4-1,TRBJ2-2,-,-,CASSQNIQGTGELFF,TGCGCCAGCAGCCAAAATATACAGGGCACCGGGGAGCTGTTTTTT
TRBV10-2,TRBJ2-3,TRBD2,-,CAINRQPSGGGLTLTNTQYF,TGCGCCATCAACCGCCAGCCTAGCGGGGGGGGCCTTACCCTCACGAATACGCAGTATTTT
TRBV3-1/TRBV3-2,TRBJ2-3,TRBD2,-,CASSQKGLATDTQYF,TGTGCCAGCAGCCAGAAGGGACTAGCAACAGATACGCAGTATTTT
TRBV19,TRBJ1-2,-,-,CASSMGRAYGYTF,TGTGCCAGTAGTATGGGGAGAGCCTATGGCTACACCTTC
TRBV5-6,TRBJ2-7,-,-,CASSLSGLQWAYF,TGTGCCAGCAGCTTGAGCGGCTTACAGTGGGCGTACTTC
TRBV6-5,TRBJ1-1,-,-,CASSYKGTEAFF,TGTGCCAGCAGTTACAAGGGGACTGAAGCTTTCTTT
TRBV7-2,TRBJ2-5,-,-,CASSPIWVGGTQYF,TGTGCCAGCAGCCCTATTTGGGTCGGGGGGACCCAGTACTTC
TRBV12-3/TRBV12-4,TRBJ1-1,-,-,CASSSQRTNEAFF,TGTGCCAGCAGTTCCCAGCGGACCAATGAAGCTTTCTTT
TRBV28,TRBJ2-5,TRBD2,-,CASSLYARGALGETQYF,TGTGCCAGCAGTTTATACGCGCGGGGGGCGCTCGGAGAGACCCAGTACTTC
TRBV19,TRBJ1-2,-,-,CASSIYYGYTF,TGTGCCAGTAGTATATACTATGGCTACACCTTC
TRBV2,TRBJ2-2,-,-,CASSPDGGGITGELFF,TGTGCCAGCAGTCCCGACGGAGGGGGGATTACCGGGGAGCTGTTTTTT
TRBV4-1,TRBJ2-5,-,once,CASSQGQETQYF,TGCGCCAGCAGCCAAGGGCAAGAGACCCAGTACTTC
TRBV18,TRBJ1-4,-,-,CASSPPGGTPNEKLFF,TGTGCCAGCTCACCTCCAGGAGGGACACCTAATGAAAAACTGTTTTTT
TRBV19,TRBJ2-1,-,few,CASSIAGEITYNEQFF,TGTGCCAGTAGTATAGCCGGGGAGATCACCTACAATGAGCAGTTCTTC
TRBV5-6,TRBJ2-3,TRBD2,-,CASSLAGGGALEADTQYF,TGTGCCAGCAGCTTGGCTGGCGGGGGGGCCCTGGAAGCAGATACGCAGTATTTT
TRBV11-2,TRBJ1-2,TRBD1,-,CASSSQGSSYGYTF,TGTGCCAGCAGCTCACAGGGGTCGAGCTATGGCTACACCTTC
TRBV2,TRBJ2-7,-,once,CASSELGVGSYEQYF,TGTGCCAGCAGTGAACTGGGGGTCGGCTCCTACGAGCAGTACTTC
TRBV27,TRBJ1-1,-,-,CASGPPWGGGFSAFF,TGTGCCAGCGGCCCACCTTGGGGGGGCGGATTTTCGGCTTTCTTT
TRBV4-1,TRBJ1-2,TRBD1,-,CASSQGQGLLLNGYTF,TGCGCCAGCAGCCAAGGACAGGGTTTGCTCTTGAATGGCTACACCTTC
TRBV5-1,TRBJ1-2,TRBD1,few,CASSSDGQARGGYTF,TGCGCCAGCAGCTCCGACGGACAGGCCCGGGGAGGCTACACCTTC
TRBV10-2,TRBJ1-1,-,-,CASRQGIDTEAFF,TGCGCCAGCAGGCAGGGGATCGACACTGAAGCTTTCTTT
TRBV5-5,TRBJ1-2,-,-,CASSLSIGGYTF,TGTGCCAGCAGCTTGTCGATTGGGGGCTACACCTTC
TRBV4-1,TRBJ1-1,-,-,CASSQEVGQAFF,TGCGCCAGCAGCCAAGAGGTGGGGCAAGCTTTCTTT
TRBV6-5,TRBJ1-3,-,-,CASSYNSGNTIYF,TGTGCCAGCAGTTATAATTCTGGAAACACCATATATTTT
TRBV7-9,TRBJ2-5,-,-,CASSRGAQETQYF,TGTGCCAGCAGCCGGGGGGCCCAAGAGACCCAGTACTTC
TRBV5-1,TRBJ2-1,TRBD2,-,CASSYPGGGVGEQFF,TGCGCCAGCAGCTACCCTGGCGGGGGGGTAGGGGAGCAGTTCTTC
TRBV28,TRBJ1-2,TRBD1,-,CASSFSPGGDYGYTF,TGTGCCAGCAGTTTCTCTCCAGGGGGAGACTATGGCTACACCTTC
TRBV27,TRBJ2-7,-,-,CASSLRGPLYEQYF,TGTGCCAGCAGTTTAAGGGGACCGCTTTACGAGCAGTACTTC
TRBV7-9,TRBJ1-1,TRBD1,-,CASSGTGDTEAFF,TGTGCCAGCAGCGGGACAGGGGACACTGAAGCTTTCTTT
TRBV3-1/TRBV3-2,TRBJ2-7,-,-,CASSQRGDYEQYF,TGTGCCAGCAGCCAACGTGGAGATTACGAGCAGTACTTC
TRBV5-1,TRBJ1-5,-,-,CASSLVPGVNQPQHF,TGCGCCAGCAGCTTGGTTCCGGGCGTCAATCAGCCCCAGCATTTT
TRBV12-3/TRBV12-4,TRBJ2-7,-,-,CASSSGVAYEQYF,TGTGCCAGCAGTTCGGGAGTCGCATACGAGCAGTACTTC
TRBV10-1,TRBJ2-3,-,few,CASSELADTQYF,TGCGCCAGCAGTGAGCTCGCAGATACGCAGTATTTT
TRBV4-1,TRBJ2-5,TRBD2,-,CASSQATGTRSETQYF,TGCGCCAGCAGCCAAGCCACCGGGACTAGGAGTGAGACCCAGTACTTC
TRBV2,TRBJ1-2,-,-,CASSDQAGNYGYTF,TGTGCCAGCAGTGATCAGGCAGGGAACTATGGCTACACCTTC
TRBV5-1,TRBJ2-3,-,-,CASSLWAAGGTDTQYF,TGCGCCAGCAGCTTGTGGGCCGCGGGCGGGACAGATACGCAGTATTTT
TRBV11-2,TRBJ1-3,TRBD1,-,CASTSRDRAGNTIYF,TGTGCCAGCACGTCCCGGGACAGGGCTGGAAACACCATATATTTT
TRBV7-9,TRBJ2-7,TRBD2,-,CASSLSSGGARRYEQYF,TGTGCCAGCAGCTTAAGTAGCGGGGGGGCCAGGAGGTACGAGCAGTACTTC
TRBV9,TRBJ2-6,TRBD2,-,CASSSKAGPGGANVLTF,TGTGCCAGCAGCTCCAAAGCGGGGCCAGGGGGGGCCAACGTCCTGACTTTC
TRBV5-1,TRBJ2-1,TRBD1,-,CASSRDRGGYEQFF,TGCGCCAGCAGCAGGGACAGGGGGGGGTATGAGCAGTTCTTC
TRBV28,TRBJ2-5,TRBD1,-,CASSTNRGTQYF,TGTGCCAGCAGCACAAACAGGGGAACCCAGTACTTC
TRBV5-6,TRBJ1-2,-,-,CASSLSEVGYTF,TGTGCCAGCAGCTTGTCTGAGGTTGGCTACACCTTC
TRBV4-2,TRBJ1-4,-,few,CASSQAGTENEKLFF,TGTGCCAGCAGCCAAGCCGGGACGGAGAATGAAAAACTGTTTTTT
TRBV19,TRBJ1-1,TRBD1,-,CASSIRGTANTEAFF,TGTGCCAGTAGTATCCGTGGGACAGCTAACACTGAAGCTTTCTTT
TRBV7-2,TRBJ1-1,-,-,CASRGVWGTEAFF,TGTGCCAGCAGGGGGGTATGGGGCACTGAAGCTTTCTTT
TRBV12-3/TRBV12-4,TRBJ1-2,-,-,CASSLEGRGYTF,TGTGCCAGCAGCCTCGAGGGGCGTGGCTACACCTTC
TRBV9,TRBJ1-3,-,-,CASSVSGSSGNTIYF,TGTGCCAGCAGCGTGTCCGGCTCCTCTGGAAACACCATATATTTT
TRBV2,TRBJ1-3,-,few,CASSEASSGNTIYF,TGTGCCAGCAGTGAAGCGAGTAGTGGAAACACCATATATTTT
TRBV7-2,TRBJ1-2,TRBD1,once,CASSSQTGRYGYTF,TGTGCCAGCAGCTCCCAGACAGGGCGCTATGGCTACACCTTC
TRBV6-5,TRBJ2-7,-,-,CASRYGPYEQYF,TGTGCCAGCAGGTACGGCCCCTACGAGCAGTACTTC
TRBV6-1,TRBJ2-7,-,-,CASSEAAPQYEQYF,TGTGCCAGCAGTGAAGCGGCCCCACAGTACGAGCAGTACTTC
TRBV5-1,TRBJ1-1,-,once,CASSLGGGSNTEAFF,TGCGCCAGCAGCCTGGGTGGGGGATCTAACACTGAAGCTTTCTTT
TRBV11-2,TRBJ2-4,TRBD1,-,CASSLTTGGAKNIQYF,TGTGCCAGCAGCTTAACGACAGGGGGAGCCAAAAACATTCAGTACTTC
TRBV7-7,TRBJ2-5,-,-,CASSGTGETQYF,TGTGCCAGCAGTGGTACGGGCGAGACCCAGTACTTC
TRBV7-2,TRBJ1-6,-,-,CASSLVRTNNSPLHF,TGTGCCAGCAGCTTAGTCCGGACGAATAATTCACCCCTCCACTTT